One and the same sample provided the 32 T cell receptor beta chains below, sequenced in a study of shared clonotypes between healthy human individuals (dated by TCRdb to 2020 to 2022). Library preparation employed the immunoSEQ multiplex PCR assay. Entries here come from immuneACCESS through TCRdb and include only in-frame sequences with V and J called. Some clones fail to appear in such tables; in the studies checked, an unresolved V gene covers under half of the shortfall, and the cause of the remainder is unknown. Here the sample has about 680,000 clones; about 92% occur a single time. The top ten constitute about a quarter of the sample. For the CD8 naive samples, CD45RO-negative cells were positively selected for CCR7, yielding a CD45RA+CCR7+ population from which TemRA cells were excluded. Sequences were obtained from naive CD8+ T cells sorted from blood. Sample cell subset or site, as interpreted from the label and publication: CD45RA+CCR7+. The receptor set was obtained from a man aged 30-40 years in good health.

This clone was detected only once. The V call is TRBV19, the J call TRBJ1-4, with TRBD1 identical over 7 bases. CDR1 and CDR2 (germline): LNHDA, SQIVND (reference sequence). This CDR3 region has 15 residues. J lost 5 bases, V lost 6 bases, and 9 bases had no gene match. The chain's CDR3 is CASRRQGTGNEKLFF. The CDR3 DNA reads TGTGCCAGTAGGAGACAGGGTACAGGCAATGAAAAACTGTTTTTT.

The rearrangement joins TRBV6-5 to TRBJ2-1; the D is unclear. V was trimmed by 4 bases and J by 8 bases, leaving 6 bases between them. Germline CDR1 MNHEY, CDR2 SVGAGI. This CDR3 comprises 11 residues. This chain's CDR3 is CASSWGYEQFF. The CDR3 DNA reads as TGTGCCAGCAGTTGGGGTTATGAGCAGTTCTTC.

The chain couples TRBV15 to TRBJ2-5; 7 nucleotides agree with TRBD2. The CDR3 has 17 amino acids. Germline trimming cut 4 bases from V and 2 bases from J; bases unmatched to any gene: 13. Per germline, CDR1 LNHNV and CDR2 YYDKDF (reference sequence). CDR3 nucleotides: TGTGCCACCAGCACCAGCTGGGCTAGCGGTTTACAAGAGACCCAGTACTTC. Translated: CATSTSWASGLQETQYF.

The V call is TRBV7-9, the J call TRBJ2-7, with D perhaps TRBD1 (6 bases). From germline, CDR1 is SEHNR and CDR2 FQNEAQ (reference sequence). The V gene lost 5 bases and the J gene lost 3 bases, with 14 bases spanning the gap. The CDR3 totals 14 residues. For the CDR3, the DNA is TGTGCCAGCAGCAGCCCTACAGGGATCTACGAGCAGTACTTC. Amino acid sequence: CASSSPTGIYEQYF.

With respect to this clone: At one end the junction does not follow the germline gene, possibly because of a read error. J is TRBJ2-7 and V is TRBV6-5, with 8 bases matching TRBD2. The V gene's germline CDR1 is MNHEY and CDR2 SVGAGI. This CDR3 spans 15 amino acids. The CDR3 coding sequence is TGTGCCAGCAGTTACGCGGGAGGAAACTCCCACGAGCAGTACTTC. Translated: CASSYAGGNSHEQYF.

The gene calls are TRBV2 and TRBJ2-3; D might be TRBD1 or TRBD2, each matching 5 bases. The germline V gene has CDR1 SNHLY and CDR2 FYNNEI. Trimming shortened V by 6 bases and J by 0 bases, and 7 bases separated the two germline ends. The CDR3 has 13 amino acids. The CDR3 sequence is CASRGDSTDTQYF. In DNA, the CDR3 is TGTGCCAGCAGGGGGGACAGCACAGATACGCAGTATTTT.

The gene calls are TRBV4-1 and TRBJ2-1; D not resolved. CDR1 MGHRA and CDR2 YSYEKL come from the germline V gene. The CDR3 has 17 residues. The V end lost 3 bases, the J end lost 0 bases, and 15 bases lay between the germline ends. The CDR3 is CASSHPPRTSSYNEQFF. In nucleotides, the CDR3 is TGCGCCAGCAGCCATCCTCCCAGGACGAGCTCCTACAATGAGCAGTTCTTC.

The chain joins TRBV6-5 to TRBJ2-5; D may be TRBD1 (5 bases). V lost 6 bases and J 5 bases, leaving 13 bases between the germline ends. The V gene's germline CDR1 is MNHEY and CDR2 SVGAGI. There are 13 residues in the CDR3. Here the CDR3 DNA reads TGTGCCAGCAGCCTAACCAACAGGGAGACCCAGTACTTC. Its protein product is CASSLTNRETQYF.

This chain connects TRBV5-8 to TRBJ2-3; TRBD2 might be the D (6 bases). Germline assignment: CDR1 SGHTS and CDR2 YDEGEE. V dropped 4 bases and J dropped 1 base, with 16 bases sitting between them. CDR3 length: 16 residues. The chain's CDR3 is CASSGGTASRTDTQYF. The CDR3 DNA follows: TGTGCCAGCAGCGGCGGGACTGCCTCGCGCACAGATACGCAGTATTTT.

CDR3 amino acids: CASSALERLATGELFF. Written as DNA, the CDR3 is TGTGCCAGCAGCGCCCTAGAGCGACTAGCGACCGGGGAGCTGTTTTTT. V is TRBV9 and J is TRBJ2-2; 8 nucleotides match TRBD2. After removal of 3 bases from V and 5 bases from J, the junction contained 9 bases not matched to a gene. The CDR3 loop spans 16 amino acids. The V gene's germline CDR1 is SGDLS and CDR2 YYNGEE. Drawing the rest from reference TRBV9 and TRBJ2-2, the complete variable domain is DSGVTQTPKHLITATGQRVTLRCSPRSGDLSVYWYQQSLDQGLQFLIQYYNGEERAKGNILERFSAQQFPDLHSELNLSSLELGDSALYFCASSALERLATGELFFGEGSRLTVL.

CDR3: CASSAPGSGPTRQFF. CDR3 bases: TGTGCCAGCAGCGCCCCGGGCTCCGGACCAACTCGGCAGTTCTTC. The gene calls are TRBV7-9 and TRBJ2-1; D remains unclear. V lost 5 bases to trimming and J lost 12 bases, with 23 bases between them. The V gene's germline CDR1 is SEHNR and CDR2 FQNEAQ (reference sequence). The CDR3 is made up of 15 amino acids.

The CDR3 bases are TGCAGCGTTGAAGGGGATTGGCTAGCGGGATCCATTAGCACAGATACGCAGTATTTT. This codes for CSVEGDWLAGSISTDTQYF. The V call is TRBV29-1, the J call TRBJ2-3; 9 positions agree with TRBD2. The CDR3 consists of 19 residues. Germline V gives CDR1 SQVTM, CDR2 ANQGSEA. V shed 1 base, J shed 0 bases, and the junction held 14 bases outside the gene matches.

The chain joins TRBV27 to TRBJ2-7; TRBD2 agrees at 9 bases. After removal of 4 bases from V and 1 base from J, the junction contained 5 bases not matched to a gene. The CDR3 extends over 15 amino acids. Germline CDR1 and CDR2: MNHEY and SMNVEV (reference sequence). Here the CDR3 DNA reads TGTGCCAGCAGTTACGGACTAGCGTTATCCTACGAGCAGTACTTC. Translated: CASSYGLALSYEQYF.

This clone was observed once. The V gene is TRBV10-2, the J gene TRBJ1-1, with 9 nucleotides matching TRBD1. V shed 3 bases and J 0 bases; nucleotides not matched to a gene: 2. The CDR3 is 15 amino acids. Germline CDR1 WSHSY, CDR2 SAAADI. CDR3 in DNA: TGCGCCAGCAGTGATGGGACAGGGTTGAACACTGAAGCTTTCTTT. Translated, it gives CASSDGTGLNTEAFF.

This CDR3 reads CASSMLLAGTYEQYF. CDR3 coding DNA: TGTGCCAGCAGCATGCTACTAGCGGGCACCTACGAGCAGTACTTC. The rearrangement uses TRBV6-5 and TRBJ2-7; 9 bases fit TRBD2. The germline V gene encodes CDR1 MNHEY and CDR2 SVGAGI. V lost 6 bases and J lost 2; bases outside the gene matches: 8. This CDR3 has 15 amino acids.

The genes are TRBV27 and TRBJ2-7; TRBD2 agrees at 13 bases. The CDR3 is 14 residues long. V trimming: 5 bases; J trimming: 9 bases; junction bases outside the gene matches: 7. Per the germline V gene, CDR1 is MNHEY and CDR2 is SMNVEV (reference sequence). DNA of the CDR3: TGTGCCAGCAGTATAGGACTAGCGGGAGTGGGGCAGTACTTC. Protein: CASSIGLAGVGQYF.

The chain combines TRBV10-1 with TRBJ2-3, with TRBD1 matching over 7 bases. The CDR3 loop spans 14 amino acids. In germline, CDR1 is WNHNN, CDR2 SYGVQD (reference sequence). Trimming at V came to 7 bases and at J to 3 bases, leaving 7 bases not matched to a gene. The DNA for the CDR3 is TGCGCCAGCACCCTGACAGGGAAAACAGATACGCAGTATTTT. Its translation is CASTLTGKTDTQYF.

The chain is built from TRBV9 and TRBJ2-7; no clear D. CDR1 is SGDLS and CDR2 is YYNGEE in the germline V gene. With 0 bases removed from V and 2 bases from J, the gap between germline ends came to 15 bases. This CDR3 is built from 16 residues. The CDR3, as DNA: TGTGCCAGCAGCGTAGATTCTAATTCCCTCACCTACGAGCAGTACTTC. Translation gives CASSVDSNSLTYEQYF.

Here the CDR3 reads CASSKWREAPYEQYF. The DNA of the CDR3 is TGTGCCAGTAGTAAGTGGCGGGAGGCCCCCTACGAGCAGTACTTC. This chain connects TRBV19 to TRBJ2-7; 8 bases are a match to TRBD2. Germline V lookup: CDR1 LNHDA, CDR2 SQIVND (reference sequence). Trimming took 4 bases from V and 2 from J; bases not matched to a gene: 7. The CDR3 spans 15 residues.

V usage is TRBV29-1 and J usage is TRBJ2-2, with D perhaps being TRBD1 or TRBD2 (7 bases each). Between the trimmed V and J ends, which lost 6 bases and 6 bases, there was a span of 14 bases. This CDR3 region has 13 residues. Germline CDR1 SQVTM, CDR2 ANQGSEA. The CDR3 region is CSVPRGGAGELFF. CDR3 nucleotides: TGCAGCGTCCCCAGGGGGGGCGCCGGGGAGCTGTTTTTT.

The chain is built from TRBV6-5 and TRBJ2-3; the D is unclear. V was clipped by 7 bases and J by 2 bases, with 16 bases between them. The CDR3 totals 15 residues. Germline CDR1 MNHEY, CDR2 SVGAGI. DNA of the CDR3: TGTGCCAGCACTCCGGCAGTGGGGATCACAGATACGCAGTATTTT. Its protein product is CASTPAVGITDTQYF.

V and J are TRBV11-2 and TRBJ2-1; unclear D gene. V lost 5 bases and J lost 5, with 10 bases in between. The CDR3 runs 13 residues. CDR1 is SGHAT and CDR2 is FQNNGV in the germline V gene. The CDR3 reads CASSQGGNNEQFF. In DNA form, the CDR3 reads TGTGCCAGCAGCCAAGGTGGGAACAATGAGCAGTTCTTC.

This chain links TRBV15 with TRBJ2-3; D is possibly TRBD1 (6 bases). The V end was cut by 9 bases, the J end by 2 bases, with 12 bases between. The CDR3 spans 13 residues. Germline V CDR1 and CDR2: LNHNV, YYDKDF (reference sequence). The CDR3 sequence is CATRDITTDTQYF. CDR3 coding DNA: TGTGCCACTCGGGACATCACCACAGATACGCAGTATTTT.

This clone appeared a single time. This chain connects TRBV7-2 to TRBJ2-2; 10 nucleotides line up with TRBD2. The germline CDR1 and CDR2 sequences are SGHTA and FQGNSA. After removal of 6 bases from V and 2 bases from J, the junction contained 9 bases not matched to a gene. The CDR3 sequence is 17 residues long. CDR3 sequence: CASRPAASGGNTGELFF. CDR3 sequence (DNA): TGTGCCAGCAGACCGGCGGCTAGCGGGGGAAACACCGGGGAGCTGTTTTTT.

This clone was seen more than once but under ten times. This chain joins TRBV6-5 and TRBJ2-5; the match to TRBD1 covers 10 bases. Germline V gene data show CDR1 as MNHEY and CDR2 as SVGAGI. Trimming at V came to 4 bases and at J to 5 bases, leaving 4 bases not matched to a gene. The CDR3 spans 14 residues. CDR3 coding DNA: TGTGCCAGCAGTTGGGGACAGGGGAGGGAGACCCAGTACTTC. The encoded protein is CASSWGQGRETQYF.

The chain uses TRBV5-1 and TRBJ1-1; D unclear. Germline CDR1 reads SGHRS; CDR2 reads YFSETQ. Trimming removed 4 bases from V and 3 bases from J, with 10 bases in between. The CDR3 is 13 amino acids. CDR3 DNA: TGCGCCAGCAGCCCCCCGGGAGACACTGAAGCTTTCTTT. Translating it yields CASSPPGDTEAFF.

The V and J genes are TRBV6-5 and TRBJ2-2; D gene ambiguous. This CDR3 spans 15 amino acids. Deletions cut 3 bases from V and 0 bases from J, with 8 bases between. CDR1 and CDR2 from the germline V gene are MNHEY and SVGAGI. The CDR3 loop reads CASSYGRPNTGELFF. The CDR3 nucleotides are TGTGCCAGCAGTTATGGCAGACCGAACACCGGGGAGCTGTTTTTT.

The chain recombines TRBV10-3 with TRBJ1-1; 7 bases fit TRBD1. V was pared by 3 bases and J by 0 bases, with 7 bases of the junction left unmatched. CDR3 length: 16 residues. The germline CDR1 and CDR2 sequences are ENHRY and SYGVKD. The CDR3 DNA follows: TGTGCCATCAGTGACTCCCGGGACAGAATGAACACTGAAGCTTTCTTT. This sequence encodes CAISDSRDRMNTEAFF.

The genes are TRBV29-1 and TRBJ2-5, with D unclear. The CDR3 extends over 14 amino acids. V was trimmed by 2 bases and J by 3 bases, leaving 13 bases between them. CDR1 is SQVTM, CDR2 ANQGSEA, per germline. The CDR3 DNA reads as TGCAGCGTTGAACAAGTTGGGCAGGAAGAGACCCAGTACTTC. Encoded protein: CSVEQVGQEETQYF.

The V call is TRBV11-2, the J call TRBJ2-1, with D possibly matching TRBD1 (6 bases). The germline V gene has CDR1 SGHAT and CDR2 FQNNGV. The CDR3 sequence is 17 residues long. V lost 8 bases, J lost 11 bases, and 31 bases lay in between. CDR3 DNA sequence: TGTGCCAGCGTAGACAGGACAAGGCTACAAGGGCCGGAAAAGCAGTTCTTC. Protein: CASVDRTRLQGPEKQFF. Supplemented by reference TRBV11-2 and TRBJ2-1, the full variable domain reads EAGVAQSPRYKIIEKRQSVAFWCNPISGHATLYWYQQILGQGPKLLIQFQNNGVVDDSQLPKDRFSAERLKGVDSTLKIQPAKLEDSAVYLCASVDRTRLQGPEKQFFGPGTRLTVL.

This chain links TRBV21-1 with TRBJ2-1; the table's D gene call, TRBD1, was not cross checked with the DNA. TRBV21-1 is classified as a pseudogene. This CDR3 spans 18 amino acids. Here the CDR3 reads CASSKVAGGPYSYNEQFF. The CDR3 DNA reads TGTGCCAGCAGCAAAGTGGCAGGGGGCCCGTATTCCTACAATGAGCAGTTCTTC.

The V gene is TRBV19, the J gene TRBJ2-7, with D perhaps being TRBD1 or TRBD2 (6 bases each). Germline values: CDR1 LNHDA, CDR2 SQIVND (reference sequence). The CDR3 is 17 amino acids. V lost 1 base and J 4 bases, leaving 20 bases between the germline ends. The DNA of the CDR3 is TGTGCCAGTAGTATAGCGGCCGGGGGCCAGATAGGATACGAGCAGTACTTC. It is translated as CASSIAAGGQIGYEQYF.